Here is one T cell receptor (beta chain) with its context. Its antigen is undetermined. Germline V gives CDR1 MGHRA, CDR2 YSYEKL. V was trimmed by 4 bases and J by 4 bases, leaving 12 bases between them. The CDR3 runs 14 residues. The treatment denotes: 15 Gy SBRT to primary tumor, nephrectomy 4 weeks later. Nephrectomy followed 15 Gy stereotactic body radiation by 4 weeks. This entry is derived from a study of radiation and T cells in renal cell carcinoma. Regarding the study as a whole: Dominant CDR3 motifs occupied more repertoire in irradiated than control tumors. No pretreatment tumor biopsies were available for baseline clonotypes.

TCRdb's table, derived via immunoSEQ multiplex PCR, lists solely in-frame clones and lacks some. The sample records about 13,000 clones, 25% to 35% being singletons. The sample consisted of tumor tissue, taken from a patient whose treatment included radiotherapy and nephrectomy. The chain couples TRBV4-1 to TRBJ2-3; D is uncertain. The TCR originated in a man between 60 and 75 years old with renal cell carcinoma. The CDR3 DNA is TGCGCCAGCAGCCCCCAGCCCAGCGCAGATACGCAGTATTTT. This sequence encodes CASSPQPSADTQYF.